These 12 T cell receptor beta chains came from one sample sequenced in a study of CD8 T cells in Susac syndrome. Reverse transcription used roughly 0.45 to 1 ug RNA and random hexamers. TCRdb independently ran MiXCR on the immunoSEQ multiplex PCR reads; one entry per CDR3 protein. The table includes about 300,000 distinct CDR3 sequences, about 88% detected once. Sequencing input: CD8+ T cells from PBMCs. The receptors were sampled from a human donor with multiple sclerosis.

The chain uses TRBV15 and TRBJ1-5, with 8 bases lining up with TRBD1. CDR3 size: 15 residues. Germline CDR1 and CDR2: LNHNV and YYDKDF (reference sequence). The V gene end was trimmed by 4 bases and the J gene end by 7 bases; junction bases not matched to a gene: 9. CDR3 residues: CATSTEDRGRQPQHF. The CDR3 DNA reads TGTGCCACCAGCACCGAAGACAGGGGTAGGCAGCCCCAGCATTTT.

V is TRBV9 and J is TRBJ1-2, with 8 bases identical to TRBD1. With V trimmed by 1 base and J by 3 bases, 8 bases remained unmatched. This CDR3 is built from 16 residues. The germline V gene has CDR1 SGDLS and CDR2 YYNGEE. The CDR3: CASSVPRTGTDYGYTF. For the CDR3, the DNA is TGTGCCAGCAGCGTACCCCGGACAGGGACGGACTATGGCTACACCTTC.

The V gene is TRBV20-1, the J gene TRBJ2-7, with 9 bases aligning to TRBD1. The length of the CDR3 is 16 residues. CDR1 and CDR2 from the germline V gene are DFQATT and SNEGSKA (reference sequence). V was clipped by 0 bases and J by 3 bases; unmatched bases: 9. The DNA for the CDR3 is TGCAGTGCTAGAGACGGACAGGGGATAACGGTCTACGAGCAGTACTTC. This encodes CSARDGQGITVYEQYF.

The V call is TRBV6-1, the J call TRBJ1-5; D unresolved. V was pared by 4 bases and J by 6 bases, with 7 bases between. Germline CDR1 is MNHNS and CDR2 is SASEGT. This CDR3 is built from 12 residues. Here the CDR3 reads CASSGYGQPQHF. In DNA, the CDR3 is TGTGCCAGCAGTGGGTACGGTCAGCCCCAGCATTTT.

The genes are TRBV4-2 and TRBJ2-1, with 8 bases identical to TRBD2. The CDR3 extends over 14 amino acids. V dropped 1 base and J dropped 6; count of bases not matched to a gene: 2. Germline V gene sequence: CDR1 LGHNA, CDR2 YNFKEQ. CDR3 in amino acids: CASSQAGGSNEQFF. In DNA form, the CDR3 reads TGTGCCAGCAGCCAAGCGGGAGGGTCCAATGAGCAGTTCTTC.

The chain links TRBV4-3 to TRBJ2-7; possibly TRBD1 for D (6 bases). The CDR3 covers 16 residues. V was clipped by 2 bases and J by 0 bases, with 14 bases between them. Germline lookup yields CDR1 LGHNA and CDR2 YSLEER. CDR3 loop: CASSQSRTVSSYEQYF. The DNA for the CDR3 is TGCGCCAGCAGCCAATCCCGGACAGTTTCCTCCTACGAGCAGTACTTC.

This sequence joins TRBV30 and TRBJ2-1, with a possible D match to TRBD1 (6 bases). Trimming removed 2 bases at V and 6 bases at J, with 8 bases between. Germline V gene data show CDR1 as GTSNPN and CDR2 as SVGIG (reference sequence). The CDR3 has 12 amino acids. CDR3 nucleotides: TGTGCCTGGAGTACAGGGTCCAATGAGCAGTTCTTC. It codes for CAWSTGSNEQFF.

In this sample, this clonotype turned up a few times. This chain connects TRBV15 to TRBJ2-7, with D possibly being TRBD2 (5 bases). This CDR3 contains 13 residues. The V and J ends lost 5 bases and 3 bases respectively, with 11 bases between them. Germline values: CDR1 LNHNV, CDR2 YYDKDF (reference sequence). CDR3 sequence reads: CATSRSRDYEQYF. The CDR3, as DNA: TGTGCCACCAGCCGTTCCCGGGACTACGAGCAGTACTTC.

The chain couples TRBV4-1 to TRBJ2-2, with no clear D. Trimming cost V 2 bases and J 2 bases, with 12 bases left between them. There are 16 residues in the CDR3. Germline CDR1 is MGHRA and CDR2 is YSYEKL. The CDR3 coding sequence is TGCGCCAGCAGCCAAATCACCGCAGAAAACACCGGGGAGCTGTTTTTT. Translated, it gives CASSQITAENTGELFF.

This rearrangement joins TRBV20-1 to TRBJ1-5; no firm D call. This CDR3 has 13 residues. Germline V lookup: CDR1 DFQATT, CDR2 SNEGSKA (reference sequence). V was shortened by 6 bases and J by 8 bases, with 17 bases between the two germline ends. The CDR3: CSAMEFPGEPQHF. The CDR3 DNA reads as TGCAGTGCCATGGAGTTCCCTGGGGAGCCCCAGCATTTT.

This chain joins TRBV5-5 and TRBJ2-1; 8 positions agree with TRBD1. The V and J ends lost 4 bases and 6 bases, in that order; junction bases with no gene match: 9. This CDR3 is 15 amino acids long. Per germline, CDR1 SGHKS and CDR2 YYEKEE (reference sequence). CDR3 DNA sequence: TGTGCCAGCAGCCCCGGGACAGGAGTCCCCAATGAGCAGTTCTTC. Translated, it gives CASSPGTGVPNEQFF.

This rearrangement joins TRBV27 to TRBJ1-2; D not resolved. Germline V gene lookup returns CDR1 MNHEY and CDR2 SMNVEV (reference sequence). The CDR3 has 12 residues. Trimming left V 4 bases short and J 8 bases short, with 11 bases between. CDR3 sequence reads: CASSSSGVGYTF. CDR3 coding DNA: TGTGCCAGCAGTTCATCAGGTGTAGGCTACACCTTC.